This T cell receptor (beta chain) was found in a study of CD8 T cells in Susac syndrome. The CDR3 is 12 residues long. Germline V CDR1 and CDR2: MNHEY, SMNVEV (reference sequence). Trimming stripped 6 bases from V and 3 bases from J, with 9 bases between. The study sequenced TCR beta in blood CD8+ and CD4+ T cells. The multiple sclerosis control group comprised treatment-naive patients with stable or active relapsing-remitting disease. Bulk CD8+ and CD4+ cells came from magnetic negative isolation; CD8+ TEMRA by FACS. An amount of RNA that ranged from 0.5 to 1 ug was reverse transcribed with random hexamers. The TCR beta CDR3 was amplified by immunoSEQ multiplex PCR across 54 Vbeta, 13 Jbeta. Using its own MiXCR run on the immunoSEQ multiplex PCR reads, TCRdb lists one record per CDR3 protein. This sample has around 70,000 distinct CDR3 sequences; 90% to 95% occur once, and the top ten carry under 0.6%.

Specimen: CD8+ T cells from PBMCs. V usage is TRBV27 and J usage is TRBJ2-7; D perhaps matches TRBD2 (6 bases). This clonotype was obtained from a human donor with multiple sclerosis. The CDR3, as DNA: TGTGCCAGCAGGGGGGGTATCTACGAGCAGTACTTC. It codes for CASRGGIYEQYF.